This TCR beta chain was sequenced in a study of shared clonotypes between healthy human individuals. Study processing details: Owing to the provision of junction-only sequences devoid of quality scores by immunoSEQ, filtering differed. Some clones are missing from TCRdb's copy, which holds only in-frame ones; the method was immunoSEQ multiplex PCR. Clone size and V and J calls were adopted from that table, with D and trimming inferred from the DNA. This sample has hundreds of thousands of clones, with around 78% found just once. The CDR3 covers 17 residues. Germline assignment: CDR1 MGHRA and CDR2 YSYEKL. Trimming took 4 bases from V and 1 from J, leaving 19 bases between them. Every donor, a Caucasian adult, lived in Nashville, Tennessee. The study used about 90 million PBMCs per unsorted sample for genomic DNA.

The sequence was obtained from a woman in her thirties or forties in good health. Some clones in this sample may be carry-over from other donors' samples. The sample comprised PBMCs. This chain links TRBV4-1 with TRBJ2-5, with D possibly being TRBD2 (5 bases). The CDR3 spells CASSPRRWFAPQETQYF. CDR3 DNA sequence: TGCGCCAGCAGCCCTAGGAGGTGGTTTGCCCCCCAAGAGACCCAGTACTTC.